The 25 T cell receptor beta chains in this list originate from one sample, sequenced in a study of siplizumab effects on memory and regulatory T cells (dated by TCRdb to about 2019). The method was the immunoSEQ multiplex PCR assay. The clones in this table, taken by TCRdb from immuneACCESS, are in-frame only. Not every clone is retained; where verified, under half of the shortfall comes from an unresolved V gene, and the cause of the rest is unknown. The sample records some 100,000 clones, 75% to 95% of which are singletons. The ten biggest clones cover roughly 2.8% of the sample. Specimen: CD4+ T cells sorted from blood. Receptors were obtained from a human donor in good health. Some clones in this sample may be carry-over from other donors' samples.

The gene calls are TRBV30 and TRBJ1-2, with D tentatively TRBD1 (6 bases). CDR1 and CDR2 from the germline V gene are GTSNPN and SVGIG (reference sequence). The CDR3 runs to 14 residues. Trimming pared 0 bases from V and 1 base from J, leaving 9 bases between. CDR3 DNA: TGTGCCTGGAGTGTAGGGGACATTAACTATGGCTACACCTTC. Translated: CAWSVGDINYGYTF.

The chain has TRBV19 and TRBJ2-3; D may correspond to TRBD1 or TRBD2 (5 bases each). CDR3 length: 14 residues. Germline CDR1 LNHDA, CDR2 SQIVND (reference sequence). The V end lost 9 bases, the J end lost 6 bases, and 19 bases lay between the germline ends. CDR3 sequence (DNA): TGTGCCAGCCAAAGGCAGGGTACGGGGGATACGCAGTATTTT. This sequence encodes CASQRQGTGDTQYF.

The rearrangement joins TRBV18 to TRBJ2-1; no clear D. Germline V gives CDR1 KGHSH, CDR2 LQKENI. The V gene lost 3 bases and the J gene lost 7 bases, with 16 bases spanning the gap. There are 15 residues in the CDR3. Written as DNA, the CDR3 is TGTGCCAGCTCACCGAGCCGAGAAGGGTGGAATGAGCAGTTCTTC. Protein product: CASSPSREGWNEQFF.

The chain links TRBV10-3 to TRBJ2-2, with D perhaps matching TRBD2 (7 bases). From germline, CDR1 is ENHRY and CDR2 SYGVKD. The CDR3 sequence is 18 residues long. V lost 8 bases and J 4 bases, leaving 26 bases between the germline ends. CDR3 nucleotide sequence: TGTGCCATCTCATCGTTCTCGAGGGGGGGCCGAGGCACCGGGGAGCTGTTTTTT. Protein: CAISSFSRGGRGTGELFF.

The chain links TRBV6-7 to TRBJ2-5; TRBD2 matches at 12 bases. TRBV6-7 is placed among ORFs of uncertain function. The CDR3 totals 19 residues. Germline trimming cut 4 bases from V and 5 bases from J; bases unmatched to any gene: 17. The CDR3 DNA reads TGTGCCAGCAGTTGGGGACTAGCGGGTAAGGTGTCAATTGGGGAGACCCAGTACTTC. This sequence encodes CASSWGLAGKVSIGETQYF.

This chain uses TRBV27 with TRBJ2-7; D gene unclear. The CDR3 length is 19 residues. V gave up 6 bases and J gave up 3 bases, with 30 bases separating them. CDR1 and CDR2 from the germline V gene are MNHEY and SMNVEV (reference sequence). The CDR3 region is CASRSRRNNQFQNYYEQYF. CDR3 DNA sequence: TGTGCCAGCAGATCCAGGCGAAACAATCAGTTCCAGAATTACTACGAGCAGTACTTC.

The J gene is TRBJ2-1, the V gene TRBV7-2; maybe TRBD1 (5 bases). This CDR3 is built from 13 residues. Germline CDR1 is SGHTA and CDR2 is FQGNSA. Trimming cost V 5 bases and J 9 bases, with 14 bases left between them. The CDR3 spells CASSATQVLEQFF. The CDR3 region has the DNA TGTGCCAGCAGCGCTACACAGGTACTTGAGCAGTTCTTC.

The CDR3 sequence: CASSEALQGEQYF. CDR3 nucleotide sequence: TGTGCCAGCAGTGAAGCGCTTCAAGGCGAGCAGTACTTC. This chain connects TRBV6-1 to TRBJ2-7; D ambiguous. The V end was cut by 0 bases, the J end by 6 bases, with 9 bases between. The CDR3 loop spans 13 amino acids. Germline loops: CDR1 MNHNS, CDR2 SASEGT.

V usage is TRBV7-2 and J usage is TRBJ2-1, with D tentatively TRBD2 (6 bases). The CDR3 loop spans 15 amino acids. Trimming stripped 5 bases from V and 2 bases from J, with 13 bases between. Looked up from germline, CDR1 is SGHTA and CDR2 is FQGNSA. The CDR3 protein is CASSLPGVTYNEQFF. CDR3 in DNA: TGTGCCAGCAGCCTGCCGGGGGTGACCTACAATGAGCAGTTCTTC.

The genes are TRBV7-9 and TRBJ1-1; D might be TRBD1 (5 bases). This CDR3 is 14 amino acids long. V dropped 3 bases and J dropped 3 bases, with 11 bases sitting between them. The germline V gene encodes CDR1 SEHNR and CDR2 FQNEAQ (reference sequence). In DNA form, the CDR3 reads TGTGCCAGCAGCTTTAGCCTAGGGGACACTGAAGCTTTCTTT. Encoded protein: CASSFSLGDTEAFF.

The V and J genes are TRBV28 and TRBJ2-1; weak D call: TRBD1 (5 bases). The CDR3 has 12 amino acids. Germline V lookup: CDR1 MDHEN, CDR2 SYDVKM. Trimming pared 5 bases from V and 9 bases from J, leaving 11 bases between. CDR3 residues: CASSTGHFEQFF. In DNA form, the CDR3 reads TGTGCCAGCAGTACCGGACATTTTGAGCAGTTCTTC.

The J gene is TRBJ2-3, the V gene TRBV9; D is possibly TRBD2 (6 bases). The CDR3 is 15 amino acids. V gave up 3 bases and J gave up 1 base, with 12 bases separating them. Germline V gives CDR1 SGDLS, CDR2 YYNGEE. The chain's CDR3 is CASSAWDSRTDTQYF. CDR3 in DNA: TGTGCCAGCAGCGCGTGGGACTCTCGCACAGATACGCAGTATTTT. The complete variable domain, with remaining parts taken from reference TRBV9 and TRBJ2-3, reads DSGVTQTPKHLITATGQRVTLRCSPRSGDLSVYWYQQSLDQGLQFLIQYYNGEERAKGNILERFSAQQFPDLHSELNLSSLELGDSALYFCASSAWDSRTDTQYFGPGTRLTVL.

The gene calls are TRBV2 and TRBJ2-3; possible D gene TRBD2, 5 bases. CDR1 and CDR2 from the germline V gene are SNHLY and FYNNEI. The CDR3 spans 13 residues. V was pared by 7 bases and J by 0 bases, with 8 bases between. The CDR3 loop reads CASMRGSTDTQYF. CDR3 DNA: TGTGCCAGCATGAGAGGGAGCACAGATACGCAGTATTTT.

Here the CDR3 DNA reads TGTGCCAGTAGTGAGGAACCTTTTTATGGCTACACCTTC. Its translation is CASSEEPFYGYTF. The chain combines TRBV19 with TRBJ1-2; D is undetermined. This CDR3 is 13 amino acids long. Trimming stripped 5 bases from V and 5 bases from J, with 12 bases between. Germline V lookup: CDR1 LNHDA, CDR2 SQIVND (reference sequence).

The chain joins TRBV4-1 to TRBJ2-5; 7 bases line up with TRBD1. This CDR3 has 15 residues. The J segment lost 0 bases and the V segment lost 3 bases, leaving 4 bases of the junction unmatched. Per the germline V gene, CDR1 is MGHRA and CDR2 is YSYEKL. CDR3 loop: CASSHPDRDQETQYF. The CDR3 coding sequence is TGCGCCAGCAGCCACCCCGACAGGGACCAAGAGACCCAGTACTTC.

This rearrangement joins TRBV14 to TRBJ2-2; D gene unclear. Germline lookup yields CDR1 SGHDN and CDR2 FVKESK. The germline V and J ends were trimmed by 0 bases and 6 bases, with 5 bases remaining between them. The CDR3 is made up of 13 amino acids. In DNA, the CDR3 is TGTGCCAGCAGCCAAGATCTATCCGGGGAGCTGTTTTTT. Its translation is CASSQDLSGELFF.

J is TRBJ2-3 and V is TRBV4-1; a weak D match, TRBD1 (5 bases). The V end was cut by 5 bases, the J end by 1 base, with 7 bases between. Germline-derived CDR1 and CDR2 are MGHRA and YSYEKL. The CDR3 has 13 residues. This CDR3 is CASSDRRTDTQYF. CDR3 bases: TGCGCCAGCAGCGACAGACGCACAGATACGCAGTATTTT.

The chain uses TRBV29-1 and TRBJ2-1, with D possibly being TRBD2 (5 bases). Trimming removed 4 bases from V and 2 bases from J, with 12 bases in between. The CDR3 sequence is 14 residues long. Germline V gives CDR1 SQVTM, CDR2 ANQGSEA. As DNA, the CDR3 is TGCAGCGTTGTCGCGGGCACCCCCTACAATGAGCAGTTCTTC. It specifies CSVVAGTPYNEQFF.

This clone was seen only once. This sequence joins TRBV2 and TRBJ1-1, with 10 bases aligning to TRBD1. The V and J ends lost 5 bases and 5 bases, in that order; junction bases with no gene match: 2. The CDR3 contains 13 residues. Looked up from germline, CDR1 is SNHLY and CDR2 is FYNNEI. The CDR3 DNA follows: TGTGCCAGCAGTAGGGGACAGGGGACTGAAGCTTTCTTT. This codes for CASSRGQGTEAFF. Filled out from reference TRBV2 and TRBJ1-1, the complete variable domain reads EPEVTQTPSHQVTQMGQEVILRCVPISNHLYFYWYRQILGQKVEFLVSFYNNEISEKSEIFDDQFSVERPDGSNFTLKIRSTKLEDSAMYFCASSRGQGTEAFFGQGTRLTVV.

The chain combines TRBV2 with TRBJ1-5; TRBD1 matches 12 bases. Per the germline V gene, CDR1 is SNHLY and CDR2 is FYNNEI. The V segment lost 10 bases and the J segment 6 bases; nucleotides outside the gene matches: 7. This CDR3 comprises 14 residues. Here the CDR3 DNA reads TGTGCCACCGGGACAGGGGGCGCCGGTCAGCCCCAGCATTTT. This translates into CATGTGGAGQPQHF.

The rearrangement links TRBV7-9 to TRBJ1-1; possibly TRBD1 for D (5 bases). The germline gives CDR1 SEHNR, CDR2 FQNEAQ (reference sequence). The CDR3 sequence is 13 residues long. Trimming left V 2 bases short and J 1 base short, with 5 bases between. The DNA of the CDR3 is TGTGCCAGCAGCTTAAGGGGGAACACTGAAGCTTTCTTT. This sequence encodes CASSLRGNTEAFF.

The chain links TRBV25-1 to TRBJ1-1; no firm D call. Between the trimmed V and J ends, which lost 4 bases and 2 bases, there was a span of 8 bases. CDR1 is MGHDK, CDR2 SYGVNS, per germline. The length of the CDR3 is 13 residues. In nucleotides, the CDR3 is TGTGCCAGCAGTGGAGCGACAAACACTGAAGCTTTCTTT. Residues: CASSGATNTEAFF.

The rearrangement links TRBV28 to TRBJ2-3, with 9 bases matching TRBD1. The length of the CDR3 is 17 residues. Looked up from germline, CDR1 is MDHEN and CDR2 is SYDVKM. J gave up 2 bases and V 6 bases, and 12 bases lay outside the gene matches. Here the CDR3 reads CASRGVQGALTTDTQYF. CDR3 coding DNA: TGTGCCAGCAGGGGGGTACAGGGGGCCCTAACCACAGATACGCAGTATTTT.

The chain recombines TRBV27 with TRBJ2-1; possible D gene TRBD2, 6 bases. The CDR3 consists of 18 residues. Germline V gene data show CDR1 as MNHEY and CDR2 as SMNVEV (reference sequence). V was pared by 0 bases and J by 6 bases, with 21 bases between. This CDR3 is CASSLSPPPFGRRNEQFF. CDR3 sequence (DNA): TGTGCCAGCAGTTTATCTCCACCTCCCTTTGGGAGGCGCAATGAGCAGTTCTTC.

The rearrangement uses TRBV19 and TRBJ2-4; D may correspond to TRBD1 or TRBD2 (7 bases each). Trimming removed 1 base at V and 3 bases at J, with 16 bases between. The CDR3 totals 17 residues. Germline loops: CDR1 LNHDA, CDR2 SQIVND (reference sequence). CDR3 sequence reads: CASSIAGRGQVKNIQYF. The CDR3 DNA reads TGTGCCAGTAGTATAGCGGGGAGGGGGCAGGTCAAAAACATTCAGTACTTC.